These 5 T cell receptor beta chains came from one sample sequenced in a study of blood T cell repertoires in COVID-19. Repertoires were generated with immunoSEQ multiplex PCR, while TCRdb's copy carries only in-frame clones and drops some. This table has around 100,000 clones, roughly 90% appearing once. Sequenced input: peripheral blood. The receptors here all came from a human donor in a cohort sampled during active COVID-19.

The rearrangement joins TRBV27 to TRBJ2-5, with TRBD1 matching over 8 bases. The CDR3 length is 14 residues. The V segment lost 0 bases and the J segment 7 bases; nucleotides outside the gene matches: 4. CDR1 and CDR2 from the germline V gene are MNHEY and SMNVEV (reference sequence). In nucleotides, the CDR3 is TGTGCCAGCAGTTTATCTGGACAGGGTGGGACCCAGTACTTC. Its protein is CASSLSGQGGTQYF.

This clone appeared a few times. This rearrangement joins TRBV7-9 to TRBJ2-7; TRBD2 matches 11 bases. The CDR3 runs to 14 residues. The germline V gene has CDR1 SEHNR and CDR2 FQNEAQ (reference sequence). V shed 5 bases, J shed 2 bases, and the junction held 2 bases outside the gene matches. CDR3 coding DNA: TGTGCCAGCAGCATTAGCGGGGGGGCCTACGAGCAGTACTTC. Its protein product is CASSISGGAYEQYF.

The chain carries TRBV6-5 and TRBJ2-7; no firm D call. This CDR3 contains 14 residues. Germline CDR1 reads MNHEY; CDR2 reads SVGAGI. Trimming pared 5 bases from V and 0 bases from J, leaving 11 bases between. For the CDR3, the DNA is TGTGCCAGCAGTATCGACGGGTACTCCTACGAGCAGTACTTC. It encodes CASSIDGYSYEQYF.

CDR3 loop: CASSPGQGDGEQFF. CDR3 sequence (DNA): TGCGCCAGCAGCCCCGGACAGGGGGATGGTGAGCAGTTCTTC. The V and J genes are TRBV5-1 and TRBJ2-1, with 10 bases identical to TRBD1. The CDR3 has 14 amino acids. The V gene's germline CDR1 is SGHRS and CDR2 YFSETQ. The J segment lost 9 bases and the V segment lost 4 bases, leaving 7 bases of the junction unmatched.

The table lists this clone with a count of one. V gene TRBV7-2 combines with J gene TRBJ1-2; D is undetermined. This CDR3 is built from 13 residues. CDR1 and CDR2 (germline): SGHTA, FQGNSA. V was clipped by 2 bases and J by 3 bases, with 7 bases between them. The CDR3 bases are TGTGCCAGCAGCTTAAGTCAGGACTATGGCTACACCTTC. Encoded protein: CASSLSQDYGYTF.